Listed below are T cell receptor beta chains from one sample, sequenced in a study of beta chain features in type 1 diabetes. TCRdb's table, derived via immunoSEQ multiplex PCR, lists solely in-frame clones and lacks some. The data contain under 200,000 clones, less than 9.5% of them singletons. Sequenced: central memory CD4+ T cells from blood. These receptors were obtained from a man between 18 and 29 years old in good health. The CDR3 runs from the conserved cysteine through the conserved F or W. The order of the fields is clone size, D gene, J gene, V gene, CDR3 DNA, CDR3 protein. A D gene is named only where the DNA matches it firmly. Clone sizes are given selectively: once, few, many, or a class where the clone is expanded.

clone_size: few
d_call: -
j_call: TRBJ1-1
v_call: TRBV19
cdr3_nt: TGTGCCAGTAGGAAACAGAGGAACACTGAAGCTTTCTTT
cdr3_aa: CASRKQRNTEAFF

clone_size: few
d_call: TRBD2
j_call: TRBJ2-4
v_call: TRBV7-2
cdr3_nt: TGTGCCAGCGGTACGGGAGGCGCGGCCAAAAACATTCAGTACTTC
cdr3_aa: CASGTGGAAKNIQYF

clone_size: few
d_call: -
j_call: TRBJ2-1
v_call: TRBV7-3
cdr3_nt: TGTGCCAGCAGCTCACAGGGTGGGTATGAGCAGTTCTTC
cdr3_aa: CASSSQGGYEQFF

clone_size: -
d_call: -
j_call: TRBJ2-1
v_call: TRBV5-1
cdr3_nt: TGCGCCAGCAGCAATACAGCGGGTGAGCAGTTCTTC
cdr3_aa: CASSNTAGEQFF

clone_size: -
d_call: -
j_call: TRBJ2-7
v_call: TRBV6-5
cdr3_nt: TGTGCCAGCAGTTTCGACAGTAGGACCTACGAGCAGTACTTC
cdr3_aa: CASSFDSRTYEQYF

clone_size: many
d_call: -
j_call: TRBJ2-7
v_call: TRBV7-2
cdr3_nt: TGTGCCAGCAGCTTAGTGGTGGGGGGTGCCTACGAGCAGTACTTC
cdr3_aa: CASSLVVGGAYEQYF

clone_size: few
d_call: -
j_call: TRBJ2-3
v_call: TRBV7-9
cdr3_nt: TGTGCCAGCAGCCCATTACAGGACCCCCGGGGCACAGATACGCAGTATTTT
cdr3_aa: CASSPLQDPRGTDTQYF

clone_size: many
d_call: -
j_call: TRBJ2-1
v_call: TRBV4-2
cdr3_nt: TGTGCCAGCAGCCAAGCCAGGGACAATGAGCAGTTCTTC
cdr3_aa: CASSQARDNEQFF

clone_size: -
d_call: TRBD2
j_call: TRBJ2-3
v_call: TRBV5-4
cdr3_nt: TGTGCCAGCAGCCAAGATGGCGGGGGTGGCACAGATACGCAGTATTTT
cdr3_aa: CASSQDGGGGTDTQYF

clone_size: few
d_call: -
j_call: TRBJ1-1
v_call: TRBV7-9
cdr3_nt: TGTGCCAGCAGCTTTCCCGGCACTGAAGCTTTCTTT
cdr3_aa: CASSFPGTEAFF

clone_size: few
d_call: TRBD1
j_call: TRBJ1-4
v_call: TRBV7-3
cdr3_nt: TGTGCCAGCAGAAGGGGGCGCGGTGAAAAACTGTTTTTT
cdr3_aa: CASRRGRGEKLFF

clone_size: many
d_call: -
j_call: TRBJ2-7
v_call: TRBV6-1
cdr3_nt: TGTGCCAGCAGGGAAGGCAGGGGGGCTAGCTCCTACGAGCAGTACTTC
cdr3_aa: CASREGRGASSYEQYF

clone_size: few
d_call: TRBD2
j_call: TRBJ2-7
v_call: TRBV11-2
cdr3_nt: TGTGCCAGCAGCTGGGGACTAGCGGGATCCAACGAGCAGTACTTC
cdr3_aa: CASSWGLAGSNEQYF

clone_size: few
d_call: -
j_call: TRBJ1-1
v_call: TRBV5-1
cdr3_nt: TGCGCCAGCAGCACCCAACAGGGGAACACTGAAGCTTTCTTT
cdr3_aa: CASSTQQGNTEAFF

clone_size: -
d_call: -
j_call: TRBJ2-3
v_call: TRBV11-1
cdr3_nt: TGTGCCAGCAGCCGACTACGAGTCGGCACAGATACGCAGTATTTT
cdr3_aa: CASSRLRVGTDTQYF

clone_size: -
d_call: -
j_call: TRBJ2-1
v_call: TRBV9
cdr3_nt: TGTGCCAGCAGCGTAGTTGGGGACTCTTACAATGAGCAGTTCTTC
cdr3_aa: CASSVVGDSYNEQFF

clone_size: -
d_call: TRBD2
j_call: TRBJ2-1
v_call: TRBV9
cdr3_nt: TGTGCCAGCAGCGTGGGGACTAGCGGCAACAATGAGCAGTTCTTC
cdr3_aa: CASSVGTSGNNEQFF

clone_size: -
d_call: TRBD2
j_call: TRBJ2-1
v_call: TRBV19
cdr3_nt: TGTGCCAGTAGGCCTCCGGGACTAGCGGGAAATGAGCAGTTCTTC
cdr3_aa: CASRPPGLAGNEQFF

clone_size: -
d_call: TRBD1
j_call: TRBJ2-5
v_call: TRBV4-2
cdr3_nt: TGTGCCAGCAGCGCCCACAGGGGACCCGCCCAAGAGACCCAGTACTTC
cdr3_aa: CASSAHRGPAQETQYF

clone_size: many
d_call: -
j_call: TRBJ2-5
v_call: TRBV4-3
cdr3_nt: TGCGCCAGCAGTCCCCGGTCTGGGGGGGAGACCCAGTACTTC
cdr3_aa: CASSPRSGGETQYF

clone_size: few
d_call: TRBD1
j_call: TRBJ2-1
v_call: TRBV6-5
cdr3_nt: TGTGCCAGCAACTCCGGGACAGGCTCCAATGAGCAGTTCTTC
cdr3_aa: CASNSGTGSNEQFF

clone_size: -
d_call: -
j_call: TRBJ2-3
v_call: TRBV27
cdr3_nt: TGTGCCAGCAGTTTAGTCGGAGATACGCAGTATTTT
cdr3_aa: CASSLVGDTQYF

clone_size: many
d_call: -
j_call: TRBJ2-5
v_call: TRBV29-1
cdr3_nt: TGCAGCGTTGCGGGGATCCCTCAAGAGACCCAGTACTTC
cdr3_aa: CSVAGIPQETQYF

clone_size: few
d_call: -
j_call: TRBJ2-7
v_call: TRBV5-6
cdr3_nt: TGTGCCAGCAGGATACAGGGGACTTCCTACGAGCAGTACTTC
cdr3_aa: CASRIQGTSYEQYF

clone_size: -
d_call: -
j_call: TRBJ2-3
v_call: TRBV7-3
cdr3_nt: TGTGCCAGCAGCCCTGGACAGAGGGCAGATACGCAGTATTTT
cdr3_aa: CASSPGQRADTQYF

clone_size: -
d_call: -
j_call: TRBJ2-5
v_call: TRBV4-1
cdr3_nt: TGCGCCAGCAGCCTACAAGAGACCCAGTACTTC
cdr3_aa: CASSLQETQYF

clone_size: few
d_call: TRBD2
j_call: TRBJ2-5
v_call: TRBV4-3
cdr3_nt: TGCGCCAGCAGCCAAGAAATAACTAGCGGGATTGGAGAGACCCAGTACTTC
cdr3_aa: CASSQEITSGIGETQYF

clone_size: -
d_call: -
j_call: TRBJ2-7
v_call: TRBV30
cdr3_nt: TGTGCCTGGAGTCTATCCGGGACCTCTGCGGGGAGAGAGCAGTACTTC
cdr3_aa: CAWSLSGTSAGREQYF

clone_size: few
d_call: -
j_call: TRBJ2-3
v_call: TRBV7-8
cdr3_nt: TGTGCCAGCAGCTTAGAGGGGGATACGCAGTATTTT
cdr3_aa: CASSLEGDTQYF

clone_size: -
d_call: TRBD1
j_call: TRBJ1-4
v_call: TRBV29-1
cdr3_nt: TGCAGCACTTCCGGGACAGGGAATGAAAAACTGTTTTTT
cdr3_aa: CSTSGTGNEKLFF

clone_size: few
d_call: -
j_call: TRBJ2-6
v_call: TRBV6-5
cdr3_nt: TGTGCCAGCAGTAGAGGTGGATCTGGGGCCAACGTGCTGACTTTC
cdr3_aa: CASSRGGSGANVLTF

clone_size: many
d_call: -
j_call: TRBJ2-4
v_call: TRBV15
cdr3_nt: TGTGCCACCAGCAGTAGCCTAGCGCTTCGGGGAAACATTCAGTACTTC
cdr3_aa: CATSSSLALRGNIQYF

clone_size: -
d_call: -
j_call: TRBJ2-2
v_call: TRBV5-1
cdr3_nt: TGCGCCAGCACCAGGGGGGTCTCGAACACCGGGGAGCTGTTTTTT
cdr3_aa: CASTRGVSNTGELFF

clone_size: few
d_call: -
j_call: TRBJ1-2
v_call: TRBV30
cdr3_nt: TGTGCCTGGAGTCGTTTCGGTAGTGATGGCTACACCTTC
cdr3_aa: CAWSRFGSDGYTF

clone_size: -
d_call: TRBD1
j_call: TRBJ1-5
v_call: TRBV19
cdr3_nt: TGTGCCAGTCATCCGGGACAGGGAGTAGGGAATCAGCCCCAGCATTTT
cdr3_aa: CASHPGQGVGNQPQHF

clone_size: -
d_call: -
j_call: TRBJ2-3
v_call: TRBV27
cdr3_nt: TGTGCCAGCAGTATCGACTCTGCCCGGCCAGATACGCAGTATTTT
cdr3_aa: CASSIDSARPDTQYF

clone_size: -
d_call: -
j_call: TRBJ2-3
v_call: TRBV15
cdr3_nt: TGTGCCACCAACCCAGGCACGCCCAGGGATACGCAGTATTTT
cdr3_aa: CATNPGTPRDTQYF

clone_size: many
d_call: TRBD2
j_call: TRBJ2-5
v_call: TRBV4-2
cdr3_nt: TGTGCCAGCAGCCAAGAATGGACTAGCGGACAAGAGACCCAGTACTTC
cdr3_aa: CASSQEWTSGQETQYF

clone_size: few
d_call: TRBD1
j_call: TRBJ2-5
v_call: TRBV6-1
cdr3_nt: TGTGCCAGCAAGGCGACAGGGCGTAAAGAGACCCAGTACTTC
cdr3_aa: CASKATGRKETQYF

clone_size: many
d_call: -
j_call: TRBJ2-5
v_call: TRBV4-2
cdr3_nt: TGTGCCAGCAGCCAAGACAGGGTAGAGACCCAGTACTTC
cdr3_aa: CASSQDRVETQYF

clone_size: -
d_call: TRBD1
j_call: TRBJ1-2
v_call: TRBV7-9
cdr3_nt: TGTGCCAGCAGCTTAGCCCCGACAGGGAACTATGGCTACACCTTC
cdr3_aa: CASSLAPTGNYGYTF

clone_size: -
d_call: -
j_call: TRBJ2-7
v_call: TRBV30
cdr3_nt: TGTGCCTGGACCATAGCTAACGAGCAGTACTTC
cdr3_aa: CAWTIANEQYF

clone_size: few
d_call: TRBD1
j_call: TRBJ1-1
v_call: TRBV28
cdr3_nt: TGTGCCAGCAGTTTGGGACAGATGAACACTGAAGCTTTCTTT
cdr3_aa: CASSLGQMNTEAFF

clone_size: many
d_call: -
j_call: TRBJ2-7
v_call: TRBV30
cdr3_nt: TGTGCCTGGAGGGTCTACCCCTACGAGCAGTACTTC
cdr3_aa: CAWRVYPYEQYF

clone_size: -
d_call: -
j_call: TRBJ2-2
v_call: TRBV18
cdr3_nt: TGTGCCAGCTCACCACCCGTCCAGGCCGGGGAGCTGTTTTTT
cdr3_aa: CASSPPVQAGELFF

clone_size: few
d_call: -
j_call: TRBJ1-4
v_call: TRBV5-5
cdr3_nt: TGTGCCAGCAGCTTCGAGCAGGGGGAAAAACTGTTTTTT
cdr3_aa: CASSFEQGEKLFF

clone_size: few
d_call: TRBD2
j_call: TRBJ2-7
v_call: TRBV28
cdr3_nt: TGTGCCAGCAGCCTGGGGGGGTACGAGCAGTACTTC
cdr3_aa: CASSLGGYEQYF

clone_size: few
d_call: -
j_call: TRBJ1-2
v_call: TRBV7-2
cdr3_nt: TGTGCCAGCAGCTCATTATCCGGTGGCTACACCTTC
cdr3_aa: CASSSLSGGYTF

clone_size: few
d_call: TRBD1
j_call: TRBJ1-2
v_call: TRBV7-9
cdr3_nt: TGTGCCAGCAGCCCAAGACAGGGGGCCTATGGCTACACCTTC
cdr3_aa: CASSPRQGAYGYTF

clone_size: -
d_call: TRBD2
j_call: TRBJ2-2
v_call: TRBV11-2
cdr3_nt: TGTGCCATTCCACTAGCGGCGGGTACCGGGGAGCTGTTTTTT
cdr3_aa: CAIPLAAGTGELFF

clone_size: few
d_call: -
j_call: TRBJ2-1
v_call: TRBV6-5
cdr3_nt: TGTGCCAGCAGCTCATCGTACAACCAGCAGTTCTTC
cdr3_aa: CASSSSYNQQFF

clone_size: -
d_call: -
j_call: TRBJ1-5
v_call: TRBV4-1
cdr3_nt: TGCGCCAGCAGCCAAGATCTTTCGGGACTGGGAAATCAGCCCCAGCATTTT
cdr3_aa: CASSQDLSGLGNQPQHF

clone_size: few
d_call: TRBD2
j_call: TRBJ2-1
v_call: TRBV5-6
cdr3_nt: TGTGCCAGCAGCAAGGGGGGACTAGCGGGAGGAGAGGAGCAGTTCTTC
cdr3_aa: CASSKGGLAGGEEQFF

clone_size: few
d_call: TRBD1
j_call: TRBJ1-2
v_call: TRBV28
cdr3_nt: TGTGCCAGCAGTCCCCCCCGCAGGGGGCGTGGGAATGGCTACACCTTC
cdr3_aa: CASSPPRRGRGNGYTF